This T cell receptor (beta chain) is drawn from a study of vaccination effects on CD4 cells after COVID-19. Study information: Antigen-specific CD4+ T cell clonotypes were called by their expansion after viral peptide-pool culture in ViraFEST. Wells each received 1.5 million to 2.5 million PBMC, cultured with approximately 10 IU/ml IL-2 and around 10 ug/ml peptides.

As concerns this clone: Its antigen is unknown.

Around day 10 of culture, CD4+ T cells were separated out. On both days 3 and 7, half of the culture medium was replaced with IL-2 medium. V was pared by 2 bases and J by 4 bases, with 17 bases between. CDR1 is LGHNT, CDR2 FRNRAP, per germline. CDR3 length: 16 residues. The repertoire was sequenced with immunoSEQ multiplex PCR; TCRdb's copy has only in-frame clones and lacks some. The sample lists under 30,000 clones, approximately 65% occurring once. Here the sequenced sample was CD4+ T cells from PBMCs cultured without peptide, taken before COVID-19 vaccination. V gene TRBV12-5 combines with J gene TRBJ2-5; D may correspond to TRBD1 or TRBD2 (5 bases each). The clonotype was recovered from a human donor who received a COVID-19 vaccine. The CDR3 nucleotides read TGTGCTAGTGGTTTGCCCCGAGGGGTAATCGGAGAGACCCAGTACTTC. Its protein product is CASGLPRGVIGETQYF.